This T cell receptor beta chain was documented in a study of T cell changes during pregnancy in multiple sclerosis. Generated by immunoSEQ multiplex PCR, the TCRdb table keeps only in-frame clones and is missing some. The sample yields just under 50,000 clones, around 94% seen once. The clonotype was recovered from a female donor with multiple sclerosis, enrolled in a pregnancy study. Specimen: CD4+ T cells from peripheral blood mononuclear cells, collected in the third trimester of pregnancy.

CDR3 sequence: CASSSTGTGIGYTF. The DNA for the CDR3 is TGTGCCAGCAGTTCGACCGGGACAGGGATTGGCTACACCTTC. The J gene is TRBJ1-2, the V gene TRBV28; 9 positions match TRBD1. The CDR3 spans 14 residues. Germline CDR1 and CDR2: MDHEN and SYDVKM. Germline trimming cut 4 bases from V and 7 bases from J; bases unmatched to any gene: 7.